Below are 6 T cell receptor beta chains sequenced from a single sample in a study of response to subunit inactivated influenza vaccine (dated by TCRdb to 2017 to 2018). The library was obtained by RT-PCR. For sequencing, an Illumina HiSeq 2500 was employed. TCRdb handled the public reads itself, with Q25 trimming in fastp and clone calling in MiXCR, and kept productive beta chains. One record per CDR3 amino acid sequence lists the most common genes and DNA. Recorded for this sample are over 750,000 distinct CDR3 sequences; 21% of them occurred a single time. The ten largest account for roughly 10% of the sample. The material was PBMCs from blood, obtained 4 to 6 days after vaccination. All receptors come from a man aged 50 or older who received an inactivated influenza vaccine. Donor details come from another sample of the same person, matched by shared clones.

The genes are TRBV5-6 and TRBJ1-4; D gene uncertain. Trimming took 0 bases from V and 5 from J, leaving 5 bases between them. The germline V gene encodes CDR1 SGHDT and CDR2 YYEEEE. CDR3 length: 13 residues. CDR3 sequence: CASSLDQNEKLFF. CDR3 DNA: TGTGCCAGCAGCTTGGACCAGAATGAAAAACTGTTTTTT.

This clonotype was recorded a few times. The gene calls are TRBV5-6 and TRBJ2-7, with a weak D call TRBD2 (5 bases). The CDR3 sequence is 14 residues long. Germline values: CDR1 SGHDT, CDR2 YYEEEE. V was shortened by 4 bases and J by 7 bases, with 18 bases between the two germline ends. CDR3 DNA sequence: TGTGCCAGCAGCATTACCGGGGTAGAACCTGAGCAGTACTTC. As protein: CASSITGVEPEQYF.

The chain joins TRBV28 to TRBJ1-4; TRBD1 might be the D (5 bases). Trimming left V 3 bases short and J 2 bases short, with 7 bases between. Germline CDR1 and CDR2: MDHEN and SYDVKM. There are 14 residues in the CDR3. The CDR3 loop reads CASSFPGTNEKLFF. DNA for the CDR3: TGTGCCAGCAGTTTCCCAGGGACTAATGAAAAACTGTTTTTT.

The chain recombines TRBV6-1 with TRBJ2-1, with TRBD1 matching 7 bases. The CDR3 spans 14 residues. The germline V gene has CDR1 MNHNS and CDR2 SASEGT. Germline trimming cut 3 bases from V and 5 bases from J; bases unmatched to any gene: 4. Here the CDR3 reads CASSELTGNNEQFF. The CDR3 DNA follows: TGTGCCAGCAGTGAGTTGACAGGGAACAATGAGCAGTTCTTC.

This chain uses TRBV27 with TRBJ1-2; 7 nucleotides align to TRBD1. Germline V lookup: CDR1 MNHEY, CDR2 SMNVEV (reference sequence). The CDR3 consists of 13 residues. After removal of 6 bases from V and 4 bases from J, the junction contained 5 bases not matched to a gene. The CDR3 here is CASRVTGSYGYTF. DNA of the CDR3: TGTGCCAGCAGGGTGACAGGGAGCTATGGCTACACCTTC.

The rearrangement links TRBV25-1 to TRBJ1-6; D unresolved. The V gene's germline CDR1 is MGHDK and CDR2 SYGVNS. The V gene lost 4 bases and the J gene lost 9 bases, with 10 bases spanning the gap. The CDR3 runs 13 residues. The CDR3 region has the DNA TGTGCCAGCAGTGTGTCGGGAGTTTCACCCCTCCACTTT. Residues: CASSVSGVSPLHF.